These 29 T cell receptor beta chains came from one sample sequenced in a study of glioma-infiltrating T cells. Using RNA template, CDR3s of TCR alpha and beta were amplified with iRepertoire arm-PCR. TCRdb re-derived calls from the multiplex PCR reads in MiXCR, one entry per CDR3 protein. The sample gives approximately 130,000 distinct CDR3 sequences, approximately 24% of which show up once; under 35% is in the top ten. Input material: glioma tissue, nonneoplastic brain tissue, or PBMCs (not recorded which). These receptors came from a human donor with low-grade glioma or glioblastoma, undergoing nonglioma brain surgery, or in good health (not recorded which).

This clonotype was recorded many times. The V and J genes are TRBV7-9 and TRBJ1-1; D is undetermined. The V gene's germline CDR1 is SEHNR and CDR2 FQNEAQ (reference sequence). The CDR3 sequence is 11 residues long. V was shortened by 4 bases and J by 6 bases, with 6 bases between the two germline ends. The CDR3 loop is CASSSSPEAFF. DNA of the CDR3: TGTGCCAGCAGCTCGAGTCCTGAAGCTTTCTTT.

This clonotype was picked up many times. The chain has TRBV20-1 and TRBJ1-1, with D maybe TRBD1 (5 bases). V was shortened by 5 bases and J by 1 base, with 11 bases between the two germline ends. The CDR3 runs to 13 residues. Germline V lookup: CDR1 DFQATT, CDR2 SNEGSKA (reference sequence). The CDR3 DNA reads TGCAGTGCTCGGGCAGGGACGAACACTGAAGCTTTCTTT. It specifies CSARAGTNTEAFF.

This clonotype was detected many times. In nucleotides, the CDR3 is TGTGCCAGCGGCGAACACAGGTCGAGTCAGCCCCAGCATTTT. Translating gives CASGEHRSSQPQHF. V and J are TRBV6-1 and TRBJ1-5; possible D gene TRBD1, 5 bases. Germline CDR1 reads MNHNS; CDR2 reads SASEGT. The V end lost 8 bases, the J end lost 6 bases, and 17 bases lay between the germline ends. This CDR3 has 14 residues.

This clonotype has a count of ten or more. This chain uses TRBV11-2 with TRBJ1-6; D remains unclear. The CDR3 has 18 residues. Germline CDR1 reads SGHAT; CDR2 reads FQNNGV. Trimming took 5 bases from V and 0 from J, leaving 17 bases between them. The CDR3 DNA sequence: TGTGCCAGCAGCCCCCGAGGCGGAGGGAGCTCCTATAATTCACCCCTCCACTTT. Translated, it gives CASSPRGGGSSYNSPLHF.

In the case of this clonotype: This sequence may be a read error, since a much larger clone differs from it by one base. The chain employs TRBV7-3 and TRBJ2-3; perhaps TRBD2 as D (5 bases). The CDR3 sequence is 14 residues long. From germline, CDR1 is SGHTA and CDR2 FQGTGA. V shed 2 bases and J shed 1 base, with 7 bases lying between them. The CDR3 spells CASSLFGGTDTQYF. CDR3 DNA sequence: TGTGCCAGCAGCTTATTCGGGGGCACAGATACGCAGTATTTT. The entire variable domain, with the rest obtained from reference TRBV7-3 and TRBJ2-3, is as follows: GAGVSQTPSNKVTEKGKYVELRCDPISGHTALYWYRQSLGQGPEFLIYFQGTGAADDSGLPNDRFFAVRPEGSVSTLKIQRTERGDSAVYLCASSLFGGTDTQYFGPGTRLTVL.

The gene calls are TRBV20-1 and TRBJ1-5, with D hard to call. V lost 1 base, J lost 8 bases, and 18 bases lay in between. The length of the CDR3 is 15 residues. CDR1 and CDR2 (germline): DFQATT, SNEGSKA (reference sequence). The DNA of the CDR3 is TGCAGTGCTAGAGGTAACAGTCCCTCCACGGAGCCCCAGCATTTT. Encoded protein: CSARGNSPSTEPQHF.

Ten or more counts support this clonotype. The V and J genes are TRBV20-1 and TRBJ2-7; TRBD2 aligns across 15 bases. CDR1 and CDR2 from the germline V gene are DFQATT and SNEGSKA (reference sequence). J was trimmed by 7 bases and V by 5 bases; bases with no gene match: 9. The CDR3 runs to 15 residues. The CDR3 DNA follows: TGCAGTGCTCCCGGGACTAGCGGGGGGAGGGATGAGCAGTACGTC. Translation: CSAPGTSGGRDEQYV.

This clonotype has a count of ten or more. CDR3 sequence reads: CASSQGSGQRYQETQYF. DNA of the CDR3: TGTGCCAGCAGCCAAGGGTCAGGCCAGAGGTACCAAGAGACCCAGTACTTC. The chain recombines TRBV3-1 with TRBJ2-5; D ambiguous. Germline-derived CDR1 and CDR2 are LGHDT and YNNKEL (reference sequence). The V end was cut by 1 base, the J end by 0 bases, with 15 bases between. CDR3 length: 17 amino acids.

As to this clonotype: Given a much more abundant clone one base away, this may be a read error. V usage is TRBV4-1 and J usage is TRBJ2-3, with TRBD1 matching over 7 bases. Per germline, CDR1 MGHRA and CDR2 YSYEKL. Trimming took 2 bases from V and 2 from J; bases not matched to a gene: 10. The CDR3 spans 17 residues. The CDR3 reads CASSQSPGQPNTDTQYF. CDR3 nucleotides: TGCGCCAGCAGCCAATCCCCGGGACAGCCAAACACAGATACGCAGTATTTT.

About this clonotype: This may arise from a read error, as a much more abundant clone is one base away. J is TRBJ1-5 and V is TRBV27; D gene uncertain. This CDR3 spans 17 amino acids. Germline values: CDR1 MNHEY, CDR2 SMNVEV (reference sequence). CDR3 in amino acids: CTSKPWGGRSSNQPQHF. In nucleotides, the CDR3 is TGTACCAGCAAACCGTGGGGTGGAAGGTCTAGCAATCAGCCCCAGCATTTT.

This chain joins TRBV7-2 and TRBJ1-5; no firm D call. CDR3 length equals 15 residues. Trimming pared 1 base from V and 2 bases from J, leaving 9 bases between. Germline V CDR1 and CDR2: SGHTA, FQGNSA. DNA for the CDR3: TGTGCCAGCAGCTTAGTGCCGGAGGGCAATCAGCCCCAGCATTTT. Translation gives CASSLVPEGNQPQHF.

The table lists this clonotype with many counts. V and J are TRBV6-1 and TRBJ1-2; D may be TRBD1 (5 bases). CDR3 size: 14 residues. V lost 5 bases and J lost 7, with 17 bases in between. Germline-derived CDR1 and CDR2 are MNHNS and SASEGT. The CDR3 sequence is CASSPTGVGGGYTF. The CDR3 nucleotides read TGTGCCAGCAGTCCCACGGGGGTTGGAGGTGGCTACACCTTC.

In this sample, this clonotype turned up many times. The genes are TRBV28 and TRBJ2-1; no clear D gene. The germline V gene encodes CDR1 MDHEN and CDR2 SYDVKM. The CDR3 consists of 14 residues. Trimming stripped 9 bases from V and 0 bases from J, with 12 bases between. The chain's CDR3 is CASRTQSSYNEQFF. CDR3 sequence (DNA): TGTGCCAGTAGGACCCAGAGCTCCTACAATGAGCAGTTCTTC.

The chain employs TRBV7-2 and TRBJ2-1; TRBD2 agrees at 16 bases. The CDR3 covers 15 residues. Looked up from germline, CDR1 is SGHTA and CDR2 is FQGNSA. Trimming took 5 bases from V and 10 from J; bases not matched to a gene: 5. The CDR3 bases are TGTGCCAGCAGCACGGGACTAGCGGGGGGGACCGAGCAGTTCTTC. Its protein is CASSTGLAGGTEQFF.

As DNA, the CDR3 is TGTGCCAGCAGCCAAGGTCCCCATTACTCTGGGGCCAACGTCCTGACTTTC. It specifies CASSQGPHYSGANVLTF. The V call is TRBV7-2, the J call TRBJ2-6, with D hard to call. CDR1 is SGHTA, CDR2 FQGNSA, per germline. Trimming took off 5 bases at V and 0 bases at J, with 14 bases between the two ends. The CDR3 is 17 residues long. The complete variable domain, with remaining parts taken from reference TRBV7-2 and TRBJ2-6, reads GAGVSQSPSNKVTEKGKDVELRCDPISGHTALYWYRQSLGQGLEFLIYFQGNSAPDKSGLPSDRFSAERTGGSVSTLTIQRTQQEDSAVYLCASSQGPHYSGANVLTFGAGSRLTVL.

This clonotype showed up many times. The V call is TRBV4-2, the J call TRBJ2-3, with 7 bases matching TRBD2. Germline V gene data show CDR1 as LGHNA and CDR2 as YNFKEQ. Trimming took 1 base from V and 2 from J; bases not matched to a gene: 12. The CDR3 covers 18 residues. The CDR3 sequence: CASSQAGGLSGPTDTQYF. CDR3 DNA: TGTGCCAGCAGCCAAGCGGGGGGACTTAGCGGGCCCACAGATACGCAGTATTTT.

In this sample, this clonotype turned up many times. The rearrangement links TRBV20-1 to TRBJ1-3; maybe TRBD1 (6 bases). The CDR3 runs to 14 residues. V was pared by 3 bases and J by 2 bases, with 11 bases between. Germline V gene lookup returns CDR1 DFQATT and CDR2 SNEGSKA (reference sequence). The CDR3, as DNA: TGCAGTGCTAGGTCTGGGGGCGCTGGAAACACCATATATTTT. Translated, it gives CSARSGGAGNTIYF.

The J gene is TRBJ2-7, the V gene TRBV11-2; D ambiguous. V was shortened by 1 base and J by 10 bases, with 14 bases between the two germline ends. Germline CDR1 and CDR2: SGHAT and FQNNGV. The CDR3 consists of 13 residues. The CDR3 reads CASSLVDKETQYV. Written as DNA, the CDR3 is TGTGCCAGCAGCTTAGTGGATAAGGAGACCCAGTACGTC.

The CDR3: CASSVDRFGGTQYF. DNA of the CDR3: TGTGCCAGCAGTGTCGACAGGTTTGGGGGGACCCAGTACTTC. The chain couples TRBV2 to TRBJ2-5, with D tentatively TRBD1 (6 bases). The V end was cut by 4 bases, the J end by 7 bases, with 16 bases between. The CDR3 runs 14 residues. Germline V gene data show CDR1 as SNHLY and CDR2 as FYNNEI.

The V call is TRBV3-1, the J call TRBJ2-2; D not resolved. Per germline, CDR1 LGHDT and CDR2 YNNKEL (reference sequence). CDR3 length: 14 amino acids. V was trimmed by 1 base and J by 3 bases, leaving 6 bases between them. In DNA, the CDR3 is TGTGCCAGCAGCCAAGCAGGATACACCGGGGAGCTGTTTTTT. Translation gives CASSQAGYTGELFF.

There are a few counts of this clonotype. The V gene is TRBV6-1, the J gene TRBJ1-1, with 10 bases matching TRBD1. This CDR3 region has 14 residues. Germline V lookup: CDR1 MNHNS, CDR2 SASEGT. J gave up 5 bases and V 10 bases, and 10 bases lay outside the gene matches. CDR3 nucleotide sequence: TGTGCCACCGCGACAGGGGGCGCCGGAACTGAAGCTTTCTTT. It specifies CATATGGAGTEAFF.

This chain joins TRBV12-3 or TRBV12-4 and TRBJ2-3, with D uncertain. V gave up 5 bases and J gave up 5 bases, with 11 bases separating them. CDR3 length equals 13 residues. CDR3 residues: CASSPRTGDTQYF. The CDR3 nucleotides are TGTGCCAGCAGTCCCCGTACGGGAGATACGCAGTATTTT.

Ten or more counts support this clonotype. The chain links TRBV20-1 to TRBJ2-1; 11 bases line up with TRBD1. CDR3 length: 16 amino acids. Losses at the gene ends were 6 bases for V and 5 bases for J; bases not matched to a gene: 12. CDR1 is DFQATT and CDR2 is SNEGSKA in the germline V gene (reference sequence). The CDR3: CSARDRGRGKDNEQFF. CDR3 bases: TGCAGTGCCAGGGACAGGGGGAGGGGGAAAGACAATGAGCAGTTCTTC.

This clonotype was detected a few times. V and J are TRBV2 and TRBJ1-5, with a weak D call TRBD1 (6 bases). CDR3 size: 16 residues. V lost 3 bases and J 0 bases, leaving 12 bases between the germline ends. Germline V CDR1 and CDR2: SNHLY, FYNNEI. The CDR3 region has the DNA TGTGCCAGCAGTGAGGCCGGACAGTATAGCAATCAGCCCCAGCATTTT. Translated: CASSEAGQYSNQPQHF.

This clonotype was seen a handful of times. The chain carries TRBV3-1 and TRBJ2-1; D unresolved. The length of the CDR3 is 13 residues. Germline V gene data show CDR1 as LGHDT and CDR2 as YNNKEL (reference sequence). Trimming removed 4 bases at V and 3 bases at J, with 7 bases between. In DNA form, the CDR3 reads TGTGCCAGCAGCCTCTCGGGCTACAATGAGCAGTTCTTC. It encodes CASSLSGYNEQFF.

V usage is TRBV12-3 or TRBV12-4 and J usage is TRBJ2-3; D ambiguous. CDR3 length: 14 amino acids. V was cut by 5 bases and J by 1 base, with 10 bases left in between. CDR3 sequence reads: CASSAAVGTDTQYF. The DNA for the CDR3 is TGTGCCAGCAGTGCTGCAGTTGGCACAGATACGCAGTATTTT.

The V gene is TRBV12-3 or TRBV12-4, the J gene TRBJ2-5, with D unclear. The CDR3 runs to 13 residues. V was clipped by 1 base and J by 3 bases, with 6 bases between them. The CDR3 region is CASSLDAEETQYF. The CDR3 DNA is TGTGCCAGCAGTTTAGATGCGGAAGAGACCCAGTACTTC.

This clonotype occurred many times. V is TRBV20-1 and J is TRBJ2-7; maybe TRBD1 (5 bases). The CDR3 is made up of 13 amino acids. CDR1 DFQATT and CDR2 SNEGSKA come from the germline V gene (reference sequence). V lost 0 bases to trimming and J lost 3 bases, with 9 bases between them. The CDR3 here is CSARDRDVYEQYV. The CDR3 bases are TGCAGTGCTAGAGACAGGGATGTCTACGAGCAGTACGTC.

Only a few counts were recorded for this clonotype. The chain combines TRBV20-1 with TRBJ2-5; the D gene is possibly TRBD2 (7 bases). Trimming removed 6 bases at V and 5 bases at J, with 19 bases between. Germline-derived CDR1 and CDR2 are DFQATT and SNEGSKA (reference sequence). This CDR3 has 14 amino acids. CDR3 residues: CSAIGGRDWETQYF. For the CDR3, the DNA is TGCAGTGCCATCGGGGGGCGCGATTGGGAGACCCAGTACTTC.